Below are 24 T cell receptor beta chains sequenced from a single sample in a study of regulatory T cells in long-lasting Graves disease. Relying on iRepertoire HTBI primers and Arm-PCR of CDR3 regions, the team built TCR beta libraries. TCRdb reprocessed the multiplex PCR reads via MiXCR and lists one record per CDR3 protein. The data contain more than 350,000 distinct CDR3 sequences, under 15% of them singletons. Noted time point: newly diagnosed GD, antithyroid drugs for less than 3 months. RNA isolated from PBMCs was used to make the TCR library. The data also belong to a second study, concerning T cells in Graves' hyperthyroidism and ophthalmopathy.

Here the sequenced sample was peripheral blood mononuclear cells (PBMCs), taken at new diagnosis, from a patient treated with antithyroid drugs. The source of these receptors is a woman in her thirties with Graves disease.

This clonotype was seen ten or more times. The CDR3 DNA sequence: TGCGCCAGCAGCTTGGGTCGCGCAACCTACGAGCAGTACTTC. It codes for CASSLGRATYEQYF. The chain links TRBV5-1 to TRBJ2-7; the D is unclear. The CDR3 contains 14 residues. The V end was cut by 0 bases, the J end by 2 bases, with 9 bases between. Germline loops: CDR1 SGHRS, CDR2 YFSETQ.

CDR3 amino acids: CASGLRLAGGPYNEQFF. The CDR3 DNA reads TGTGCTAGTGGTTTGAGGCTAGCGGGAGGACCATACAATGAGCAGTTCTTC. This chain connects TRBV12-5 to TRBJ2-1; TRBD2 agrees at 11 bases. Unmatched junction bases numbered 7, after V lost 2 bases and J lost 4 bases. Germline lookup yields CDR1 LGHNT and CDR2 FRNRAP. The CDR3 totals 17 residues.

This clonotype was found once. Possible read error: a much larger clone is one base away. The DNA for the CDR3 is TGCAGTGCCCTCCCTAGCGGGACCTCCAATGAGCAGTTCTTC. Translated, it gives CSALPSGTSNEQFF. J is TRBJ2-1 and V is TRBV20-1; 9 bases agree with TRBD2. The CDR3 is 14 residues long. V shed 6 bases and J 6 bases; nucleotides not matched to a gene: 9. The V gene's germline CDR1 is DFQATT and CDR2 SNEGSKA (reference sequence).

The table lists this clonotype with many counts. The J gene is TRBJ2-2, the V gene TRBV7-3; 9 positions agree with TRBD2. The J segment lost 5 bases and the V segment lost 2 bases, leaving 3 bases of the junction unmatched. Germline V gene data show CDR1 as SGHTA and CDR2 as FQGTGA. The CDR3 runs 15 residues. CDR3 nucleotide sequence: TGTGCCAGCAGCTTAGCGGGAGGGAAAACCGGGGAGCTGTTTTTT. Translation: CASSLAGGKTGELFF.

This clonotype has a handful of counts. The chain joins TRBV9 to TRBJ2-7; TRBD2 matches at 9 bases. The CDR3 covers 15 residues. The V segment lost 0 bases and the J segment 3 bases; nucleotides outside the gene matches: 4. CDR1 is SGDLS and CDR2 is YYNGEE in the germline V gene. Here the CDR3 reads CASSVAAGGLYEQYF. DNA for the CDR3: TGTGCCAGCAGCGTAGCGGCGGGAGGGCTCTACGAGCAGTACTTC.

This clonotype was seen more than once but under ten times. The chain combines TRBV27 with TRBJ1-1; D is unclear. The CDR3 totals 12 residues. V lost 6 bases and J lost 7, with 12 bases in between. Germline-derived CDR1 and CDR2 are MNHEY and SMNVEV (reference sequence). CDR3 coding DNA: TGTGCCAGCAGCCAAAAAAGACATGAAGCTTTCTTT. Residues: CASSQKRHEAFF.

This clonotype was picked up many times. The chain couples TRBV3-1 to TRBJ1-3, with D unclear. Trimming took 1 base from V and 9 from J, leaving 19 bases between them. Germline values: CDR1 LGHDT, CDR2 YNNKEL (reference sequence). CDR3 length: 16 amino acids. The CDR3 sequence: CASSQGRARPPGTIYF. CDR3 DNA: TGTGCCAGCAGCCAAGGAAGGGCCAGGCCTCCTGGCACCATATATTTT.

There are many counts of this clonotype. The chain couples TRBV3-1 to TRBJ2-1, with 9 bases identical to TRBD2. CDR1 and CDR2 (germline): LGHDT, YNNKEL (reference sequence). The CDR3 extends over 16 amino acids. V trimming: 6 bases; J trimming: 6 bases; junction bases outside the gene matches: 12. CDR3 residues: CASSHIAGEAPNEQFF. The CDR3, as DNA: TGTGCCAGCAGTCACATAGCGGGAGAAGCCCCCAATGAGCAGTTCTTC.

The rearrangement joins TRBV12-3 or TRBV12-4 to TRBJ2-1; possibly TRBD2 for D (6 bases). The V end lost 6 bases, the J end lost 10 bases, and 19 bases lay between the germline ends. The CDR3 totals 14 residues. In nucleotides, the CDR3 is TGTGCCAGCAGATCGGGGGTAGGGGTTGGGGAGCAGTTCTTC. The encoded protein is CASRSGVGVGEQFF.

This clonotype was seen ten or more times. This chain joins TRBV6-2 or TRBV6-3 and TRBJ2-4, with D possibly matching TRBD2 (5 bases). The CDR3 loop spans 14 amino acids. Germline CDR1 reads MNHEY; CDR2 reads SVGEGT. Trimming shortened V by 5 bases and J by 4 bases, and 12 bases separated the two germline ends. The CDR3 nucleotides read TGTGCCAGCAGTACCGACGGGGTGAAAAACATTCAGTACTTC. It encodes CASSTDGVKNIQYF.

This clonotype was seen at least ten times. V and J are TRBV18 and TRBJ1-2; the match to TRBD1 covers 7 bases. There are 14 residues in the CDR3. Trimming at V came to 2 bases and at J to 8 bases, leaving 8 bases not matched to a gene. Germline V gene lookup returns CDR1 KGHSH and CDR2 LQKENI. The CDR3 here is CASSPNQGGSGYTF. The CDR3 DNA reads TGTGCCAGCTCACCAAACCAGGGGGGGAGCGGCTACACCTTC.

This clonotype has a handful of counts. CDR3 bases: TGCAGTTCCCCAAGACTAGCGGGAGGGTTGAATGAGCAGTTCTTC. It yields the protein CSSPRLAGGLNEQFF. The chain recombines TRBV20-1 with TRBJ2-1; 14 bases line up with TRBD2. The CDR3 is 15 residues long. The ends lost 8 bases at V and 7 bases at J; junction bases unmatched: 10. Germline V lookup: CDR1 DFQATT, CDR2 SNEGSKA (reference sequence).

In its sample, this clonotype was seen many times. The chain joins TRBV3-1 to TRBJ2-1; TRBD2 might be the D (5 bases). The CDR3 has 17 amino acids. Germline lookup yields CDR1 LGHDT and CDR2 YNNKEL (reference sequence). Deletions cut 3 bases from V and 7 bases from J, with 22 bases between. In DNA form, the CDR3 reads TGTGCCAGCAGCCACAGTCTGGTTAGCGCCAAGCGGAATGAGCAGTTCTTC. This encodes CASSHSLVSAKRNEQFF.

Points on this clonotype: Since a much larger clone is just one base distant, this may be a read error. J is TRBJ2-1 and V is TRBV6-5, with 13 bases aligning to TRBD2. This CDR3 has 19 residues. J was trimmed by 2 bases and V by 2 bases; bases with no gene match: 9. The V gene's germline CDR1 is MNHEY and CDR2 SVGAGI. CDR3 sequence reads: CASSYGRTSGSWPYNEQFF. In nucleotides, the CDR3 is TGTGCCAGCAGTTACGGCCGGACTAGCGGGAGTTGGCCCTACAATGAGCAGTTCTTC.

Ten or more counts support this clonotype. The J gene is TRBJ2-5, the V gene TRBV30; 9 bases match TRBD1. V was pared by 3 bases and J by 4 bases, with 18 bases of the junction left unmatched. There are 18 residues in the CDR3. CDR1 is GTSNPN and CDR2 is SVGIG in the germline V gene (reference sequence). CDR3: CAWRARPPIMDRGETQYF. DNA of the CDR3: TGTGCCTGGAGGGCGAGACCACCTATTATGGACAGGGGAGAGACCCAGTACTTC.

This clonotype was observed at least ten times. The chain recombines TRBV20-1 with TRBJ2-1, with 10 positions matching TRBD2. Trimming at V came to 3 bases and at J to 3 bases, leaving 11 bases not matched to a gene. CDR1 is DFQATT, CDR2 SNEGSKA, per germline (reference sequence). This CDR3 has 17 amino acids. The CDR3 DNA reads as TGCAGTGCTAGTCAGCGGGAGGGGGGTTCCTTCTACAATGAGCAGTTCTTC. It translates to CSASQREGGSFYNEQFF.

The J gene is TRBJ1-6, the V gene TRBV5-1; 9 nucleotides match TRBD1. Germline CDR1 and CDR2: SGHRS and YFSETQ. V gave up 4 bases and J gave up 6 bases; unmatched junction bases: 5. The CDR3 covers 15 residues. The CDR3 is CASSTGQGINSPLHF. The CDR3 nucleotides are TGCGCCAGCAGCACTGGACAGGGGATTAATTCACCCCTCCACTTT.

This clonotype was seen many times. The chain employs TRBV28 and TRBJ2-7, with a possible D match to TRBD2 (5 bases). The CDR3 is 16 residues long. V lost 5 bases, J lost 2 bases, and 19 bases lay in between. Per germline, CDR1 MDHEN and CDR2 SYDVKM. The CDR3 DNA follows: TGTGCCAGCAGTCCCCCGGGGTTTCAGCTTACCTACGAGCAGTACTTC. It yields the protein CASSPPGFQLTYEQYF.

This clonotype was recorded at least ten times. The rearrangement joins TRBV24-1 to TRBJ2-2; 12 bases line up with TRBD2. The CDR3 extends over 16 amino acids. Unmatched junction bases numbered 2, after V lost 4 bases and J lost 3 bases. CDR1 KGHDR and CDR2 SFDVKD come from the germline V gene. In nucleotides, the CDR3 is TGTGCCACCAGTGACACTAGCGGGAGGTACACCGGGGAGCTGTTTTTT. It encodes CATSDTSGRYTGELFF.

In regard to this clonotype: With a much larger clone just one base away, this may be a read error. The chain links TRBV5-1 to TRBJ2-7, with TRBD2 as a possible D gene (6 bases). Looked up from germline, CDR1 is SGHRS and CDR2 is YFSETQ. CDR3 length: 12 amino acids. The CDR3 is CPSSLTSDEQYF. In DNA, the CDR3 is TGCCCCAGCAGCTTGACTAGTGACGAGCAGTACTTC.

This clonotype was picked up many times. This chain uses TRBV13 with TRBJ2-1, with D uncertain. The V end lost 1 base, the J end lost 4 bases, and 14 bases lay between the germline ends. Germline V CDR1 and CDR2: PRHDT, FYEKMQ (reference sequence). The CDR3 is 16 amino acids. CDR3 in amino acids: CASSLELAEGYNEQFF. CDR3 bases: TGTGCCAGCAGCTTAGAGCTGGCGGAAGGATACAATGAGCAGTTCTTC.

CDR3 DNA sequence: TGCGCCAGCAGCTGGCCTGAAACATTAAGCACAGATACGCAGTATTTT. The encoded protein is CASSWPETLSTDTQYF. J is TRBJ2-3 and V is TRBV5-1; D unresolved. CDR3 length: 16 amino acids. V was pared by 3 bases and J by 0 bases, with 14 bases between. CDR1 is SGHRS and CDR2 is YFSETQ in the germline V gene.

At least ten counts were recorded for this clonotype. The rearrangement joins TRBV20-1 to TRBJ2-5; 8 bases are a match to TRBD1. The CDR3 loop spans 14 amino acids. V shed 3 bases and J 5 bases; nucleotides not matched to a gene: 8. Germline loops: CDR1 DFQATT, CDR2 SNEGSKA (reference sequence). The CDR3 DNA sequence: TGCAGTGCTAGGGGGCAGGGGGCGCAGGAGACCCAGTACTTC. Its translation: CSARGQGAQETQYF.

This clonotype came up many times. The chain employs TRBV2 and TRBJ1-4; D is possibly TRBD1 (5 bases). Germline CDR1 and CDR2: SNHLY and FYNNEI. Trimming removed 6 bases at V and 0 bases at J, with 14 bases between. The CDR3 length is 16 residues. The CDR3 region is CASRSPQGATNEKLFF. CDR3 coding DNA: TGTGCCAGCAGATCCCCCCAGGGAGCAACTAATGAAAAACTGTTTTTT.